The entry that follows covers one T cell receptor (beta chain) sequence. At one end the junction does not follow the germline gene, possibly because of a read error. The source of the sample is a study of cytomegalovirus exposure and HLA in healthy donors. PCR primers comprised 60 Vbeta and 13 Jbeta primers. The table came from immunoSEQ multiplex PCR; TCRdb's copy has only in-frame clones and leaves some out. The repertoire holds roughly 250,000 clones, with 75% to 85% as singletons. Germline loops: CDR1 SEHNR, CDR2 FQNEAQ (reference sequence). There are 11 residues in the CDR3. This sequence originates from a girl between 2 and 10 years old in good health and CMV-seronegative. Sequenced input: PBMCs. The rearrangement uses TRBV7-9 and TRBJ2-7; D is perhaps TRBD2 (5 bases). CDR3 DNA sequence: TGTTCCAGCACGGGCGGGTACGAGCAGTACTTC. Protein sequence: CSSTGGYEQYF.